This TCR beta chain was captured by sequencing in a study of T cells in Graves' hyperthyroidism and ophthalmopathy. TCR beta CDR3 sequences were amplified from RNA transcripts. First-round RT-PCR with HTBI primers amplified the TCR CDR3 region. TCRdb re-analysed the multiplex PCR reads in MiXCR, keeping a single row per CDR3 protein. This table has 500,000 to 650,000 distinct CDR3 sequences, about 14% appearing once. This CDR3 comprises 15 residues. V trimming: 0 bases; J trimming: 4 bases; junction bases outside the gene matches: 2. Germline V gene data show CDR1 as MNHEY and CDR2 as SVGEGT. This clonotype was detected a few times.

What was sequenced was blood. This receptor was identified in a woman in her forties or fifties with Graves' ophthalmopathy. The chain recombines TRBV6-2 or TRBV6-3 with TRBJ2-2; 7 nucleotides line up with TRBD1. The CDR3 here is CASSYSGQATGELFF. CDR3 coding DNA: TGTGCCAGCAGTTACTCTGGACAGGCCACCGGGGAGCTGTTTTTT.